The subject of this entry is one TCR beta chain. Its antigen is not identified. This sample was taken from a study of Ad26.COV2.S vaccination and SARS-CoV-2 variants. Whole-study context: Donor was in the COV1001 Ad26.COV2.S trial arm. Intramuscularly, Ad26.COV2.S was given either once or twice, 56 days apart. Regarding the study as a whole: It was reported that spike-specific CD8+ and CD4+ T cell responses were substantially broad after vaccination. Vaccine recipients had higher spike-specific TCR breadth than placebo recipients.

Using immunoSEQ multiplex PCR, the repertoire was profiled, and TCRdb retains in-frame clones only, with some absent. The repertoire has about 450,000 clones, nearly 90% of them found once; the top ten carry just over 2.5%. The CDR3 length is 14 residues. Between the trimmed V and J ends, which lost 0 bases and 5 bases, there was a span of 8 bases. CDR1 is SGDLS, CDR2 YYNGEE, per germline. Treatment of the sample: 19 received Ad26.COV2.S at low or high dose, single or two shots; about five received placebo; per-sample allocation not given. Specimens were obtained on day 63 following the first vaccine or placebo injection.

The J gene is TRBJ1-4, the V gene TRBV9; D is unresolved. Source: peripheral blood, taken in a trial of Ad26.COV2.S vaccine versus placebo. The receptor comes from a person between 18 and 59 years old who received the Ad26.COV2.S COVID-19 vaccine or a placebo. The DNA for the CDR3 is TGTGCCAGCAGCGTAGCAGAGTTGAATGAAAAACTGTTTTTT. Translated, it gives CASSVAELNEKLFF.